Following are 31 T cell receptor beta chains from one sample sequenced in a study of identifying expanded T cells in peripheral blood. Repertoires were generated with immunoSEQ multiplex PCR, while TCRdb's copy carries only in-frame clones and drops some. The sample contains about 82,000 clones, roughly 89% of which appear only once. Sequenced input: blood. These receptors all stem from a person aged 18 to 75 in good health.

The rearrangement joins TRBV19 to TRBJ1-3; D remains ambiguous. Looked up from germline, CDR1 is LNHDA and CDR2 is SQIVND (reference sequence). The CDR3 sequence is 16 residues long. V was shortened by 0 bases and J by 1 base, with 10 bases between the two germline ends. In nucleotides, the CDR3 is TGTGCCAGTAGTATAGACGCAGGCGAGTCTGGAAACACCATATATTTT. Protein product: CASSIDAGESGNTIYF.

The chain links TRBV5-1 to TRBJ1-2, with 11 bases aligning to TRBD1. There are 14 residues in the CDR3. Germline trimming cut 4 bases from V and 5 bases from J; bases unmatched to any gene: 4. Germline V gene data show CDR1 as SGHRS and CDR2 as YFSETQ. The DNA of the CDR3 is TGCGCCAGCAGCCCCGGGACAGGGGGGTATGGCTACACCTTC. Translation gives CASSPGTGGYGYTF.

The chain uses TRBV4-3 and TRBJ2-5, with a tentative D call TRBD2 (6 bases). The germline V gene has CDR1 LGHNA and CDR2 YSLEER. V was clipped by 0 bases and J by 5 bases, with 16 bases between them. This CDR3 contains 16 residues. This CDR3 reads CASSQDTGTPWETQYF. The CDR3 region has the DNA TGCGCCAGCAGCCAAGATACCGGGACTCCGTGGGAGACCCAGTACTTC.

The chain joins TRBV5-1 to TRBJ2-4; TRBD1 aligns across 7 bases. Germline CDR1 is SGHRS and CDR2 is YFSETQ. This CDR3 contains 14 residues. The trim removed 3 bases at V and 4 bases at J, leaving 4 bases unmatched. Here the CDR3 DNA reads TGCGCCAGCAGCTCCGGGACAGAAAAAAACATTCAGTACTTC. This sequence encodes CASSSGTEKNIQYF. Looking up the rest from reference TRBV5-1 and TRBJ2-4 gives the full variable domain: KAGVTQTPRYLIKTRGQQVTLSCSPISGHRSVSWYQQTPGQGLQFLFEYFSETQRNKGNFPGRFSGRQFSNSRSEMNVSTLELGDSALYLCASSSGTEKNIQYFGAGTRLSVL.

The genes are TRBV4-3 and TRBJ2-7; 10 bases are shared with TRBD2. The germline V gene has CDR1 LGHNA and CDR2 YSLEER. The CDR3 runs to 16 residues. V was clipped by 4 bases and J by 0 bases; unmatched bases: 6. In DNA form, the CDR3 reads TGCGCCAGCAGCCCCACTCTAGCGGGAGTCTCCTACGAGCAGTACTTC. The encoded protein is CASSPTLAGVSYEQYF.

This chain links TRBV5-1 with TRBJ1-5, with TRBD1 matching over 7 bases. Unmatched junction bases numbered 4, after V lost 4 bases and J lost 0 bases. There are 15 residues in the CDR3. Germline V CDR1 and CDR2: SGHRS, YFSETQ. The CDR3 is CASSRTGDSNQPQHF. Here the CDR3 DNA reads TGCGCCAGCAGCCGGACAGGCGATAGCAATCAGCCCCAGCATTTT.

The chain employs TRBV19 and TRBJ2-3; TRBD2 agrees at 8 bases. The CDR3 length is 14 residues. V trimming: 4 bases; J trimming: 5 bases; junction bases outside the gene matches: 5. Germline V gene sequence: CDR1 LNHDA, CDR2 SQIVND (reference sequence). Written as DNA, the CDR3 is TGTGCCAGTAGTAACGGGAGGGCCAAAGATACGCAGTATTTT. This encodes CASSNGRAKDTQYF.

The rearrangement uses TRBV5-1 and TRBJ2-1, with D possibly being TRBD2 (5 bases). CDR3 length: 13 residues. Germline assignment: CDR1 SGHRS and CDR2 YFSETQ. The V and J ends lost 5 bases and 7 bases respectively, with 13 bases between them. The CDR3 sequence is CASRQRTGNEQFF. The CDR3 DNA sequence: TGCGCCAGCAGACAGAGGACGGGGAATGAGCAGTTCTTC.

In its sample, this clone was seen once. The genes are TRBV5-1 and TRBJ2-2; tentative D call: TRBD2 (5 bases). There are 14 residues in the CDR3. Germline V gene data show CDR1 as SGHRS and CDR2 as YFSETQ. The V gene lost 2 bases and the J gene lost 6 bases, with 11 bases spanning the gap. The DNA of the CDR3 is TGCGCCAGCAGCTTATCGGAGGTGTCCGGGGAGCTGTTTTTT. This codes for CASSLSEVSGELFF.

This chain uses TRBV7-2 with TRBJ2-3; D may correspond to TRBD1 or TRBD2 (5 bases each). V was clipped by 5 bases and J by 6 bases, with 12 bases between them. The length of the CDR3 is 13 residues. CDR1 is SGHTA, CDR2 FQGNSA, per germline. The CDR3 coding sequence is TGTGCCAGCAGCCTGGGGGTCAGGGATACGCAGTATTTT. It is translated as CASSLGVRDTQYF. The whole variable domain, filled in from reference TRBV7-2 and TRBJ2-3, reads GAGVSQSPSNKVTEKGKDVELRCDPISGHTALYWYRQSLGQGLEFLIYFQGNSAPDKSGLPSDRFSAERTGGSVSTLTIQRTQQEDSAVYLCASSLGVRDTQYFGPGTRLTVL.

J is TRBJ1-6 and V is TRBV4-2; 7 bases fit TRBD1. After removal of 0 bases from V and 2 bases from J, the junction contained 7 bases not matched to a gene. This CDR3 contains 18 residues. CDR1 is LGHNA, CDR2 YNFKEQ, per germline. The CDR3 reads CASSQEDRGQTYNSPLHF. As DNA, the CDR3 is TGTGCCAGCAGCCAAGAGGATAGGGGGCAAACCTATAATTCACCCCTCCACTTT.

The table lists this clone with a count of one. The rearrangement joins TRBV19 to TRBJ2-4; weak D call: TRBD2 (6 bases). The CDR3 is made up of 15 amino acids. The germline V gene encodes CDR1 LNHDA and CDR2 SQIVND (reference sequence). V was clipped by 3 bases and J by 0 bases, with 9 bases between them. In nucleotides, the CDR3 is TGTGCCAGTAGTATGGCGGGGATAGCCAAAAACATTCAGTACTTC. This encodes CASSMAGIAKNIQYF.

The genes are TRBV30 and TRBJ1-2; 8 nucleotides match TRBD1. The CDR3 is 13 residues long. CDR1 is GTSNPN, CDR2 SVGIG, per germline (reference sequence). The junction had 1 base not matched to a gene; V was cut back by 0 bases and J by 4 bases. Here the CDR3 DNA reads TGTGCCTGGAGTGTACAGGGGGGCTATGGCTACACCTTC. As protein: CAWSVQGGYGYTF.

The chain has TRBV5-1 and TRBJ2-7; tentatively, D is TRBD2 (6 bases). The CDR3 length is 14 residues. Looked up from germline, CDR1 is SGHRS and CDR2 is YFSETQ. V was clipped by 2 bases and J by 4 bases, with 13 bases between them. The CDR3 here is CASSLGGTQYEQYF. In DNA form, the CDR3 reads TGCGCCAGCAGCTTAGGAGGGACTCAGTACGAGCAGTACTTC.

The rearrangement links TRBV19 to TRBJ1-5; 8 bases are a match to TRBD1. This CDR3 has 15 amino acids. J lost 5 bases, V lost 5 bases, and 8 bases had no gene match. Germline values: CDR1 LNHDA, CDR2 SQIVND (reference sequence). CDR3 residues: CASSPGQGEYQPQHF. For the CDR3, the DNA is TGTGCCAGTAGTCCTGGACAGGGTGAATATCAGCCCCAGCATTTT.

The V and J genes are TRBV18 and TRBJ1-2; D might be TRBD1 (5 bases). The CDR3 has 13 residues. The V gene lost 0 bases and the J gene lost 5 bases, with 7 bases spanning the gap. Germline loops: CDR1 KGHSH, CDR2 LQKENI. The CDR3 protein is CASSPPPGYGYTF. DNA of the CDR3: TGTGCCAGCTCACCACCGCCAGGGTATGGCTACACCTTC. The full variable domain, its missing parts supplied by reference TRBV18 and TRBJ1-2, is NAGVMQNPRHLVRRRGQEARLRCSPMKGHSHVYWYRQLPEEGLKFMVYLQKENIIDESGMPKERFSAEFPKEGPSILRIQQVVRGDSAAYFCASSPPPGYGYTFGSGTRLTVV.

V and J are TRBV5-4 and TRBJ2-7, with D unresolved. V was cut by 2 bases and J by 5 bases, with 8 bases left in between. The CDR3 runs to 12 residues. Germline V gives CDR1 SGHNT, CDR2 YYREEE (reference sequence). This chain's CDR3 is CASSFADNEQYF. The CDR3 DNA sequence: TGTGCCAGCAGCTTCGCGGATAACGAGCAGTACTTC. The whole variable domain, remainder taken from reference TRBV5-4 and TRBJ2-7, is ETGVTQSPTHLIKTRGQQVTLRCSSQSGHNTVSWYQQALGQGPQFIFQYYREEENGRGNFPPRFSGLQFPNYSSELNVNALELDDSALYLCASSFADNEQYFGPGTRLTVT.

This chain uses TRBV7-3 with TRBJ1-4; D not resolved. This CDR3 region has 18 residues. The V end was cut by 1 base, the J end by 8 bases, with 23 bases between. CDR1 is SGHTA and CDR2 is FQGTGA in the germline V gene. The CDR3 bases are TGTGCCAGCAGCTTAAATGGGCCGGCAGGAGACGGAAACGAAAAACTGTTTTTT. This gives the protein CASSLNGPAGDGNEKLFF.

The chain employs TRBV9 and TRBJ1-3; TRBD1 might be the D (6 bases). The CDR3 is 15 amino acids. Trimming took off 2 bases at V and 3 bases at J, with 12 bases between the two ends. Germline V gene sequence: CDR1 SGDLS, CDR2 YYNGEE. The chain's CDR3 is CASSVKGGNGNTIYF. DNA of the CDR3: TGTGCCAGCAGCGTCAAGGGGGGAAATGGAAACACCATATATTTT.

This chain connects TRBV2 to TRBJ2-3; 7 bases agree with TRBD2. The V gene's germline CDR1 is SNHLY and CDR2 FYNNEI. The V gene end was trimmed by 9 bases and the J gene end by 6 bases; junction bases not matched to a gene: 15. This CDR3 has 15 amino acids. The CDR3 region has the DNA TGTGCCAGGGGGGAAAGACTAGCCTCGCGGGATACGCAGTATTTT. Protein sequence: CARGERLASRDTQYF.

The chain has TRBV6-5 and TRBJ2-7, with a tentative D call TRBD2 (5 bases). The CDR3 contains 12 residues. Per germline, CDR1 MNHEY and CDR2 SVGAGI. V gave up 6 bases and J gave up 6 bases, with 12 bases separating them. CDR3 region: CASRPTAGEQYF. The CDR3 DNA is TGTGCCAGCAGGCCGACGGCGGGCGAGCAGTACTTC.

This clone was detected once. The chain has TRBV7-7 and TRBJ2-1, with TRBD1 matching 9 bases. The V gene end was trimmed by 5 bases and the J gene end by 4 bases; junction bases not matched to a gene: 18. CDR1 and CDR2 (germline): SSHAT, FNYEAQ (reference sequence). There are 19 residues in the CDR3. The CDR3 region has the DNA TGTGCCAGCAGCCAGACACTGCCGGGACAGGGAAGATCATACAATGAGCAGTTCTTC. Its translation: CASSQTLPGQGRSYNEQFF. The whole variable domain, remainder taken from reference TRBV7-7 and TRBJ2-1, is GAGVSQSPRYKVTKRGQDVTLRCDPISSHATLYWYQQALGQGPEFLTYFNYEAQPDKSGLPSDRFSAERPEGSISTLTIQRTEQRDSAMYRCASSQTLPGQGRSYNEQFFGPGTRLTVL.

This rearrangement joins TRBV29-1 to TRBJ2-3; D not certain. Trimming shortened V by 3 bases and J by 0 bases, and 10 bases separated the two germline ends. There are 14 residues in the CDR3. Germline CDR1 reads SQVTM; CDR2 reads ANQGSEA. The DNA of the CDR3 is TGCAGCGTTGACTTGTCCACTAGCACAGATACGCAGTATTTT. Translating gives CSVDLSTSTDTQYF.

The chain recombines TRBV7-9 with TRBJ2-3, with 13 bases aligning to TRBD2. The CDR3 runs to 18 residues. Per germline, CDR1 SEHNR and CDR2 FQNEAQ (reference sequence). J was trimmed by 0 bases and V by 4 bases; bases with no gene match: 7. The CDR3 sequence: CASSWKTSGGQSTDTQYF. The DNA of the CDR3 is TGTGCCAGCAGCTGGAAGACTAGCGGGGGGCAGAGCACAGATACGCAGTATTTT.

CDR3 amino acids: CASSLVADAYEQYF. The CDR3 DNA sequence: TGCGCCAGCAGCTTGGTAGCAGACGCCTACGAGCAGTACTTC. This chain links TRBV5-1 with TRBJ2-7, with D unclear. The CDR3 runs 14 residues. Trimming removed 0 bases at V and 2 bases at J, with 9 bases between. Looked up from germline, CDR1 is SGHRS and CDR2 is YFSETQ.

The table lists this clone with a few counts. The V and J genes are TRBV13 and TRBJ1-1; D is ambiguous. CDR1 and CDR2 (germline): PRHDT, FYEKMQ (reference sequence). The ends were cut back, 5 bases at V and 2 bases at J, with 12 bases in the middle. The CDR3 is made up of 14 amino acids. The CDR3 reads CASSPSTANTEAFF. CDR3 in DNA: TGTGCCAGCAGCCCTTCTACGGCAAACACTGAAGCTTTCTTT.

The rearrangement links TRBV5-1 to TRBJ2-1, with 8 bases fitting TRBD1. Trimming at V came to 0 bases and at J to 6 bases, leaving 5 bases not matched to a gene. CDR1 is SGHRS, CDR2 YFSETQ, per germline. This CDR3 spans 15 amino acids. The CDR3 loop reads CASSLEQGASNEQFF. CDR3 DNA sequence: TGCGCCAGCAGCTTGGAGCAGGGGGCGAGCAATGAGCAGTTCTTC.

This clone has a single count. V gene TRBV6-1 combines with J gene TRBJ1-1; D possibly corresponds to TRBD1 (5 bases). Deletions cut 5 bases from V and 0 bases from J, with 7 bases between. The CDR3 totals 13 residues. Germline CDR1 and CDR2: MNHNS and SASEGT. The CDR3 sequence: CASSRGMNTEAFF. The CDR3 coding sequence is TGTGCCAGCAGTAGGGGAATGAACACTGAAGCTTTCTTT.

V gene TRBV4-1 combines with J gene TRBJ2-1; 8 bases fit TRBD1. The ends lost 0 bases at V and 7 bases at J; junction bases unmatched: 8. The CDR3 has 16 residues. In germline, CDR1 is MGHRA, CDR2 YSYEKL. As DNA, the CDR3 is TGCGCCAGCAGCCAAGATCACTATAGACAGGGGAATGAGCAGTTCTTC. It specifies CASSQDHYRQGNEQFF.

The V gene is TRBV5-8, the J gene TRBJ2-3; the D call may be TRBD1 or TRBD2 (5 bases each). The ends were cut back, 2 bases at V and 1 base at J, with 11 bases in the middle. The CDR3 is 15 amino acids. Germline CDR1 SGHTS, CDR2 YDEGEE. The CDR3 region is CASSFSRDRTDTQYF. CDR3 coding DNA: TGTGCCAGCAGCTTTAGCAGGGACCGCACAGATACGCAGTATTTT.

J is TRBJ1-5 and V is TRBV2; tentatively, D is TRBD1 (5 bases). The CDR3 consists of 16 residues. V lost 7 bases and J lost 1, with 17 bases in between. The germline V gene encodes CDR1 SNHLY and CDR2 FYNNEI. CDR3 DNA sequence: TGTGCCAGCACAGGGTCTTCCCCAGCCAGCAATCAGCCCCAGCATTTT. Protein: CASTGSSPASNQPQHF. The full variable domain, in which reference TRBV2 and TRBJ1-5 provide the parts outside the CDR3, is EPEVTQTPSHQVTQMGQEVILRCVPISNHLYFYWYRQILGQKVEFLVSFYNNEISEKSEIFDDQFSVERPDGSNFTLKIRSTKLEDSAMYFCASTGSSPASNQPQHFGDGTRLSIL.